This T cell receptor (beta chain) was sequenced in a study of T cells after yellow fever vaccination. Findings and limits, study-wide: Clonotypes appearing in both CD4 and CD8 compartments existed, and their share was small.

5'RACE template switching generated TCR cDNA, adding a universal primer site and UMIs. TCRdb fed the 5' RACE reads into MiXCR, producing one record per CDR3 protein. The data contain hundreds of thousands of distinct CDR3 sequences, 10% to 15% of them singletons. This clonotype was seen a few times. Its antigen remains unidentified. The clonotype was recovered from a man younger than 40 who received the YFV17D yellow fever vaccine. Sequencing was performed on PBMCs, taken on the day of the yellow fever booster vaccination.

CDR3 protein: CASSPGVRQGYNQPQHF. CDR3 sequence (DNA): TGTGCCAGCAGTCCGGGGGTGAGACAGGGATATAATCAGCCCCAGCATTTT. V is TRBV12-3 or TRBV12-4 and J is TRBJ1-5; 7 nucleotides agree with TRBD1. V lost 5 bases to trimming and J lost 4 bases; unmatched junction nucleotides: 14. The CDR3 has 17 residues.